The source of this T cell receptor beta chain is a study of shared clonotypes between healthy human individuals. The J segment lost 5 bases and the V segment lost 0 bases, leaving 0 bases of the junction unmatched. The CDR3 covers 13 residues. Germline V gene lookup returns CDR1 KGHSH and CDR2 LQKENI. The run depth of the assay was deep. The DNA input per sorted-subset replicate PCR was 150 to 200 ng, corresponding to around 30,000 T cell genomes. As handled by the study authors: Junction-only sequences produced by ImmunoSEQ had no quality scores, so filtering differed. Clones were sequenced by immunoSEQ multiplex PCR, and TCRdb holds only the in-frame ones, with some missing. From that table come the V and J calls and clone size; the DNA was used to work out D and trimming. Of 2 million to 2.5 million clones in the sample, 95% were seen once. For this clone: This same CDR3 is encoded by further DNA sequences in the sample.

The J gene is TRBJ2-7, the V gene TRBV18; 8 bases map to TRBD1. This TCR was sampled from a man between 18 and 29 years old in good health. Sample: naive CD4+ T cells sorted from blood. Specified subset: CD45RA+ positively selected. The CDR3 coding sequence is TGTGCCAGCTCACCACCGACAGGGGACGAGCAGTACTTC. This sequence encodes CASSPPTGDEQYF.